These T cell receptor beta chains were read from a single sample in a study of cytomegalovirus exposure and HLA in healthy donors. The assay was immunoSEQ multiplex PCR, and TCRdb's table has in-frame clones only and misses some. The sample yields around 130,000 clones, about 80% seen once. The sample taken for sequencing was PBMCs. The receptors derive from a woman aged 40 to 50 in good health and CMV-seronegative. CDR3s include the opening cysteine and the closing phenylalanine or tryptophan. Each record gives: J gene, V gene, CDR3 length, clone size, D gene, CDR3 DNA, CDR3 protein. A D gene is named only where the DNA matches it firmly. Where a row states a size, it is once, few, many or the class of an expanded clone; other rows omit it.

TRBJ2-3	TRBV2	16	.	TRBD2	TGTGCCAGCAGTCGACGGGCTAGCGGATACACAGATACGCAGTATTTT	CASSRRASGYTDTQYF
TRBJ2-2	TRBV19	16	.	TRBD2	TGTGCCAGTTCGGGGGTAATAGCGGGGTACACCGGGGAGCTGTTTTTT	CASSGVIAGYTGELFF
TRBJ2-3	TRBV29-1	13	.	.	TGCAGCGCACGGAGGGGTCCCACAGATACGCAGTATTTT	CSARRGPTDTQYF
TRBJ1-4	TRBV9	16	.	TRBD1	TGTGCCAGCAACTCGGGACAGGGGATGACTAATGAAAAACTGTTTTTT	CASNSGQGMTNEKLFF
TRBJ2-1	TRBV10-2	13	.	.	TGCGCCAGCAGGGCGGGGCGATACAATGAGCAGTTCTTC	CASRAGRYNEQFF
TRBJ1-4	TRBV7-9	14	.	TRBD1	TGTGCCAGCAGCTTGGGACAGGGGGATGAAAAACTGTTTTTT	CASSLGQGDEKLFF
TRBJ2-6	TRBV6-5	15	.	.	TGTGCCAGCAGATTGACATACTCTGGGGCCAACGTCCTGACTTTC	CASRLTYSGANVLTF
TRBJ2-7	TRBV7-2	18	.	TRBD2	TGTGCCAGCAGCGAAGAGGGAACTAGCGGGGTGCCGACCTACGAGCAGTACTTC	CASSEEGTSGVPTYEQYF
TRBJ1-2	TRBV9	14	.	TRBD1	TGTGCCAGCAGCGTAGGGACAGGAGATCATGGCTACACCTTC	CASSVGTGDHGYTF
TRBJ2-7	TRBV6-5	13	.	TRBD1	TGTGCCAGCAGCGCCGGACAGGTACTCGGGCAGTACTTC	CASSAGQVLGQYF
TRBJ2-7	TRBV6-6	14	.	TRBD2	TGTGCCAGCAGTTACGGGGGAGGGCTCGACGAGCAGTACTTC	CASSYGGGLDEQYF
TRBJ1-1	TRBV6-5	14	.	TRBD1	TGTGCCAGCAGTTCAGGGGGCTGGGCCACTGAAGCTTTCTTT	CASSSGGWATEAFF
TRBJ2-4	TRBV19	14	many	.	TGTGCCAGTAGTGCCCGGAGGGACAGAAACATTCAGTACTTC	CASSARRDRNIQYF
TRBJ1-1	TRBV19	16	.	.	TGTGCCAGTAGTATTGGGAGGGCAGAGCCTAGCACTGAAGCTTTCTTT	CASSIGRAEPSTEAFF
TRBJ1-2	TRBV7-9	14	.	TRBD1	TGTGCCAGCAGCTTAGCGGGACAGCAGGATGGCTACACCTTC	CASSLAGQQDGYTF
TRBJ2-1	TRBV7-6	17	.	.	TGTGCCAGCAGCTTAGAATCCAGGGGTCGGGGTTTGCATGAGCAGTTCTTC	CASSLESRGRGLHEQFF